This entry describes one T cell receptor (beta chain). Its target is unknown. This sample is drawn from a study of shared clonotypes between healthy human individuals. Regarding the study as a whole: Only blood underwent sampling, and tissue repertoires likely differ. What limited the represented genetic and exposure-history diversity was the small number of donors.

V shed 7 bases, J shed 2 bases, and the junction held 8 bases outside the gene matches. Germline V gene data show CDR1 as LNHDA and CDR2 as SQIVND (reference sequence). CDR3 length equals 15 residues. Each replicate PCR on the sorted subsets used 150 to 200 ng DNA (around 30,000 T cell genomes). Assay used: immunoSEQ multiplex PCR; TCRdb lists only in-frame clones, some missing. The profile shows some 1 million clones, 65% to 75% of them singletons. The rearrangement joins TRBV19 to TRBJ1-5; 7 bases are a match to TRBD1. The receptor was derived from a man in his late teens or twenties in good health. Sample: memory CD4+ T cells sorted from blood. The subset: CD45RA-negative fraction. CDR3 DNA sequence: TGTGCCAGTACCGGAACCGGGACAGGCAATCAGCCCCAGCATTTT. Translation gives CASTGTGTGNQPQHF.